A selection of T cell receptor beta chains follows, all from one sample in a study of CD8 T cells in Susac syndrome. From the immunoSEQ multiplex PCR reads, TCRdb called clonotypes with MiXCR, one entry per CDR3 protein. The sample holds 150,000 to 200,000 distinct CDR3 sequences, 94% seen once. Specimen: CD4+ T cells from PBMCs. The receptors stem from a human donor with multiple sclerosis. Both conserved end residues are part of each CDR3. The D gene is left open where the match is weak. Not all rows give a size; the values are once, few, many and, for expanded clones, a class.

CDR3 DNA: TGTGCCAGCAGTTTACCAGGTTACCAAGAGACCCAGTACTTC
CDR3 protein: CASSLPGYQETQYF
J gene: TRBJ2-5
D gene: .
V gene: TRBV28
clone size: .

CDR3 DNA: TGTGCCTGGAGTGCCTTCCGGGACAGGCCATACGAGCAGTACTTC
CDR3 protein: CAWSAFRDRPYEQYF
J gene: TRBJ2-7
D gene: TRBD1
V gene: TRBV30
clone size: .

CDR3 DNA: TGTGCCAGCAGCTTTAGCGCTCTCGCGAACACCGGGGAGCTGTTTTTT
CDR3 protein: CASSFSALANTGELFF
J gene: TRBJ2-2
D gene: .
V gene: TRBV11-2
clone size: once

CDR3 DNA: TGTGCCAGCAGTTTTCCGGGGGCGATGGATGAGCAGTTCTTC
CDR3 protein: CASSFPGAMDEQFF
J gene: TRBJ2-1
D gene: .
V gene: TRBV28
clone size: .

CDR3 DNA: TGTGCCAGCAGCTCTAACACGGCCCGTCAGGACGAGCAGTACTTC
CDR3 protein: CASSSNTARQDEQYF
J gene: TRBJ2-7
D gene: .
V gene: TRBV7-9
clone size: .

CDR3 DNA: TGTGCCAGCAGCCAAGAACGAATAGCGGGATTTAATGAGCAGTTCTTC
CDR3 protein: CASSQERIAGFNEQFF
J gene: TRBJ2-1
D gene: TRBD2
V gene: TRBV3-1
clone size: .

CDR3 DNA: TGTGCCACCAGCAGACCTAAAGATACGCAGTATTTT
CDR3 protein: CATSRPKDTQYF
J gene: TRBJ2-3
D gene: .
V gene: TRBV15
clone size: .

CDR3 DNA: TGTGCCAGCAGCCCAGCCTCGACAGGAACTGAAGCTTTCTTT
CDR3 protein: CASSPASTGTEAFF
J gene: TRBJ1-1
D gene: .
V gene: TRBV7-2
clone size: .

CDR3 DNA: TGTGCCAGCAGCTCGGCAGGGATTCGAGATAATGAGCAGTTCTTC
CDR3 protein: CASSSAGIRDNEQFF
J gene: TRBJ2-1
D gene: .
V gene: TRBV5-4
clone size: .

CDR3 DNA: TGTGCCAGCGGAAAATCGGACAGGCCTGAAGCTTTCTTT
CDR3 protein: CASGKSDRPEAFF
J gene: TRBJ1-1
D gene: TRBD1
V gene: TRBV28
clone size: .

CDR3 DNA: TGTGCCAGCAGTTTAAGGGACAGGGACGGTGGCTACACCTTC
CDR3 protein: CASSLRDRDGGYTF
J gene: TRBJ1-2
D gene: TRBD1
V gene: TRBV27
clone size: .

CDR3 DNA: TGTGCCCAGAAGAGGGGGAACACTGAAGCTTTCTTT
CDR3 protein: CAQKRGNTEAFF
J gene: TRBJ1-1
D gene: .
V gene: TRBV30
clone size: .

CDR3 DNA: TGTGCCAGCAGTCCGAAATTGTTAGAGGCTTTCTTT
CDR3 protein: CASSPKLLEAFF
J gene: TRBJ1-1
D gene: .
V gene: TRBV12-3/TRBV12-4
clone size: .

CDR3 DNA: TGTGCCAGTAGTAAGGACAGGGGGTCCCCCGGGGAGCTGTTTTTT
CDR3 protein: CASSKDRGSPGELFF
J gene: TRBJ2-2
D gene: TRBD1
V gene: TRBV19
clone size: .

CDR3 DNA: TGTGCCAGCAGTTACATCCAGGGAAGACAGCCCCAGCATTTT
CDR3 protein: CASSYIQGRQPQHF
J gene: TRBJ1-5
D gene: .
V gene: TRBV6-2/TRBV6-3
clone size: once

CDR3 DNA: TGTGCCACCAGCAGAGTACCTGGGACTCACAATGAGCAGTTCTTC
CDR3 protein: CATSRVPGTHNEQFF
J gene: TRBJ2-1
D gene: .
V gene: TRBV15
clone size: .

CDR3 DNA: TGTGCCAGTAGTATAGAAACCCGGGCTGAGCAGTTCTTC
CDR3 protein: CASSIETRAEQFF
J gene: TRBJ2-1
D gene: .
V gene: TRBV19
clone size: .

CDR3 DNA: TGTGCCAGCAGCTTATTTCAGAATCAGCCCCAGCATTTT
CDR3 protein: CASSLFQNQPQHF
J gene: TRBJ1-5
D gene: .
V gene: TRBV7-9
clone size: .

CDR3 DNA: TGTGCCAGCAGTCCCCCGGGGATGATCAATCAGCCCCAGCATTTT
CDR3 protein: CASSPPGMINQPQHF
J gene: TRBJ1-5
D gene: .
V gene: TRBV28
clone size: .

CDR3 DNA: TGCAGTGCTAGGCTCCCTAGCGGGAGGGGTGTAGATACGCAGTATTTT
CDR3 protein: CSARLPSGRGVDTQYF
J gene: TRBJ2-3
D gene: TRBD2
V gene: TRBV20-1
clone size: .

CDR3 DNA: TGTGCCAGCAGTTACCTTAATGAAAAACTGTTTTTT
CDR3 protein: CASSYLNEKLFF
J gene: TRBJ1-4
D gene: .
V gene: TRBV6-6
clone size: once

CDR3 DNA: TGCGCCACTTCGAGGAGACAGGGGGGTTATGAAGCTTTCTTT
CDR3 protein: CATSRRQGGYEAFF
J gene: TRBJ1-1
D gene: TRBD1
V gene: TRBV10-1
clone size: .

CDR3 DNA: TGTGCCAGCAGTTACGACGGGGGAGGGTTGACCGAGCAGTACTTC
CDR3 protein: CASSYDGGGLTEQYF
J gene: TRBJ2-7
D gene: TRBD2
V gene: TRBV6-5
clone size: .

CDR3 DNA: TGTGCCAGCTCACCAGTGGTGGTGCGACAGGGGGCTGGGGCCAACGTCCTGACTTTC
CDR3 protein: CASSPVVVRQGAGANVLTF
J gene: TRBJ2-6
D gene: TRBD1
V gene: TRBV18
clone size: .

CDR3 DNA: TGCAGTGCTGGGACCTACGAGCAGTACTTC
CDR3 protein: CSAGTYEQYF
J gene: TRBJ2-7
D gene: .
V gene: TRBV20-1
clone size: .

CDR3 DNA: TGCAGTGCCAGGTCATCGGGTAGCAATCAGCCCCAGCATTTT
CDR3 protein: CSARSSGSNQPQHF
J gene: TRBJ1-5
D gene: .
V gene: TRBV20-1
clone size: once

CDR3 DNA: TGTGCCATCAGTGAGAGCACAGGGATTGGCACTGAAGCTTTCTTT
CDR3 protein: CAISESTGIGTEAFF
J gene: TRBJ1-1
D gene: .
V gene: TRBV10-3
clone size: .

CDR3 DNA: TGTGCCACCAGTAGAAACAGGGACCAGCCCCAGCATTTT
CDR3 protein: CATSRNRDQPQHF
J gene: TRBJ1-5
D gene: .
V gene: TRBV24-1
clone size: .

CDR3 DNA: TGTGCCAGTAGTACCGGACAGGGTCTACGCGAGCAGTACTTC
CDR3 protein: CASSTGQGLREQYF
J gene: TRBJ2-7
D gene: TRBD1
V gene: TRBV19
clone size: .

CDR3 DNA: TGTGCCAGCTCACCACTGACGGGGATGAACACTGAAGCTTTCTTT
CDR3 protein: CASSPLTGMNTEAFF
J gene: TRBJ1-1
D gene: .
V gene: TRBV18
clone size: .

CDR3 DNA: TGTGCCAGCAGTTTGGGACAAATCTACGAGCAGTACTTC
CDR3 protein: CASSLGQIYEQYF
J gene: TRBJ2-7
D gene: .
V gene: TRBV12-3/TRBV12-4
clone size: .

CDR3 DNA: TGTGCCAGCAGCTTTAATGGGCAGAATAATGAAAAACTGTTTTTT
CDR3 protein: CASSFNGQNNEKLFF
J gene: TRBJ1-4
D gene: .
V gene: TRBV7-2
clone size: .

CDR3 DNA: TGCAGTGCTAGGGAAGGGTACAATGAGCAGTTCTTC
CDR3 protein: CSAREGYNEQFF
J gene: TRBJ2-1
D gene: .
V gene: TRBV20-1
clone size: .

CDR3 DNA: TGTGCCAGCAGGCAACCCGGGGGGTCTGGGACCCAGTACTTC
CDR3 protein: CASRQPGGSGTQYF
J gene: TRBJ2-5
D gene: TRBD2
V gene: TRBV2
clone size: .

CDR3 DNA: TGCGCCAGCATTCAGGAAAACACAGATACGCAGTATTTT
CDR3 protein: CASIQENTDTQYF
J gene: TRBJ2-3
D gene: .
V gene: TRBV5-1
clone size: .

CDR3 DNA: TGTGCCACCAGTGACGACAGGGGGCAGTACAATGAGCAGTTCTTC
CDR3 protein: CATSDDRGQYNEQFF
J gene: TRBJ2-1
D gene: TRBD1
V gene: TRBV24-1
clone size: .

CDR3 DNA: TGTGCCAGTTTTTACAGGGGGAATTGGACTGAAGCTTTCTTT
CDR3 protein: CASFYRGNWTEAFF
J gene: TRBJ1-1
D gene: TRBD1
V gene: TRBV19
clone size: .

CDR3 DNA: TGTGCCAGTAGTCGGAGGGACAGGAAAGAGACCCAGTACTTC
CDR3 protein: CASSRRDRKETQYF
J gene: TRBJ2-5
D gene: TRBD1
V gene: TRBV19
clone size: .

CDR3 DNA: TGTGCCTGGAGTGTAATCACTGAAGCTTTCTTT
CDR3 protein: CAWSVITEAFF
J gene: TRBJ1-1
D gene: .
V gene: TRBV30
clone size: .

CDR3 DNA: TGTGCCAGCAGCAAGGGGGTATATTACACCGGGGAGCTGTTTTTT
CDR3 protein: CASSKGVYYTGELFF
J gene: TRBJ2-2
D gene: .
V gene: TRBV7-2
clone size: .

CDR3 DNA: TGTGCCAGCAGCCAGGGACTAGTACGTGACATTCAGTACTTC
CDR3 protein: CASSQGLVRDIQYF
J gene: TRBJ2-4
D gene: TRBD2
V gene: TRBV4-2
clone size: .

CDR3 DNA: TGTGCCAGCAGCCCCTCTGCGGGAAGGGAGTGGAACACTGAAGCTTTCTTT
CDR3 protein: CASSPSAGREWNTEAFF
J gene: TRBJ1-1
D gene: .
V gene: TRBV4-2
clone size: .

CDR3 DNA: TGTGCCACCAGCAGAGATGATGGCGGCTACAATGAGCAGTTCTTC
CDR3 protein: CATSRDDGGYNEQFF
J gene: TRBJ2-1
D gene: .
V gene: TRBV15
clone size: .

CDR3 DNA: TGTGCCTGGAGTTCATACGGTAGCAATCAGCCCCAGCATTTT
CDR3 protein: CAWSSYGSNQPQHF
J gene: TRBJ1-5
D gene: .
V gene: TRBV30
clone size: .

CDR3 DNA: TGCGCCAGCAGCCAAGCCGGGCGGGAGAAAGGAGAGACCCAGTACTTC
CDR3 protein: CASSQAGREKGETQYF
J gene: TRBJ2-5
D gene: TRBD2
V gene: TRBV4-1
clone size: .

CDR3 DNA: TGTGCCAGCAGTGGGGGTGGGACAGCGAACACTGAAGCTTTCTTT
CDR3 protein: CASSGGGTANTEAFF
J gene: TRBJ1-1
D gene: TRBD1
V gene: TRBV28
clone size: .

CDR3 DNA: TGTGCCAGCATCCCGACAGGGTGGTACACTGAAGCTTTCTTT
CDR3 protein: CASIPTGWYTEAFF
J gene: TRBJ1-1
D gene: TRBD1
V gene: TRBV27
clone size: .

CDR3 DNA: TGCAGCGCGCCCGCGGGGGGCTCTGGAAACACCATATATTTT
CDR3 protein: CSAPAGGSGNTIYF
J gene: TRBJ1-3
D gene: .
V gene: TRBV29-1
clone size: .

CDR3 DNA: TGTGCTAGTGGTTTGGTACCGACCTACAATGAGCAGTTCTTC
CDR3 protein: CASGLVPTYNEQFF
J gene: TRBJ2-1
D gene: .
V gene: TRBV12-5
clone size: .

CDR3 DNA: TGTGCCAGCAGCCACGGTGGAGGGGTGGGCTACACCTTC
CDR3 protein: CASSHGGGVGYTF
J gene: TRBJ1-2
D gene: .
V gene: TRBV7-2
clone size: .

CDR3 DNA: TGCGCCAGCAGTGAGTCCATAATAGCGGGACGCGGGGAGGAGACCCAGTACTTC
CDR3 protein: CASSESIIAGRGEETQYF
J gene: TRBJ2-5
D gene: TRBD2
V gene: TRBV10-1
clone size: once

CDR3 DNA: TGTGCCAGCAGCTTAGCCTCCGACCGGCCCCAGCATTTT
CDR3 protein: CASSLASDRPQHF
J gene: TRBJ1-5
D gene: .
V gene: TRBV11-2
clone size: .

CDR3 DNA: TGTGCCTGGAGTGAACAGCATGCTAACTATGGCTACACCTTC
CDR3 protein: CAWSEQHANYGYTF
J gene: TRBJ1-2
D gene: .
V gene: TRBV30
clone size: .

CDR3 DNA: TGTGCCAGCAACGTACAAGCTGAAAACACCATATATTTT
CDR3 protein: CASNVQAENTIYF
J gene: TRBJ1-3
D gene: .
V gene: TRBV5-6
clone size: .

CDR3 DNA: TGTGCCAGCTCACCCACGGGACGGCCAGGCTACACCTTC
CDR3 protein: CASSPTGRPGYTF
J gene: TRBJ1-2
D gene: .
V gene: TRBV18
clone size: .